This is a list of T cell receptor beta chains from one sample in a study of T cell responses to AZD1222 COVID-19 vaccine. Clones were sequenced by immunoSEQ multiplex PCR, and TCRdb holds only the in-frame ones, with some missing. The data contain about 48,000 clones, approximately 86% of them singletons. This specimen consisted of peripheral blood, obtained 28 days after the second AZD1222 dose. The source of these receptors is an adult who received the AZD1222 COVID-19 vaccine. Each CDR3 is given with its conserved first and last residue. The order of the fields is V gene, J gene, D gene, clone size, CDR3 protein, CDR3 DNA. A D gene is named only where the DNA matches it firmly. Clone size, where shown, is once, few, many, or a class for clones that have expanded.

TRBV10-3	TRBJ1-5	TRBD1	few	CAISEGTGPRPQHF	TGTGCCATCAGTGAGGGGACAGGACCACGGCCCCAGCATTTT
TRBV11-3	TRBJ2-7	TRBD2	few	CASSPRTSGNSYEQYF	TGTGCCAGCAGCCCAAGGACTAGCGGTAACTCCTACGAGCAGTACTTC
TRBV19	TRBJ2-6	TRBD1	.	CASSMGQTGRANVLTF	TGTGCCAGTAGTATGGGACAGACCGGACGGGCCAACGTCCTGACTTTC
TRBV28	TRBJ1-5	.	.	CASVEGGGRVSSQPQHF	TGTGCCAGCGTAGAGGGGGGGGGCAGGGTATCCTCTCAGCCCCAGCATTTT
TRBV7-8	TRBJ1-2	.	.	CASSLVSEANYGYTF	TGTGCCAGCAGCTTAGTCTCTGAAGCTAACTATGGCTACACCTTC
TRBV9	TRBJ2-2	.	once	CASSVEIGKNTGELFF	TGTGCCAGCAGCGTAGAGATCGGGAAGAACACCGGGGAGCTGTTTTTT
TRBV2	TRBJ2-3	TRBD1	.	CASSETGEFTDTQYF	TGTGCCAGCAGTGAAACAGGGGAATTCACAGATACGCAGTATTTT
TRBV5-5	TRBJ2-7	TRBD2	.	CASSSLAGAYEQYF	TGTGCCAGCAGCTCACTAGCGGGAGCATACGAGCAGTACTTC
TRBV10-1	TRBJ2-1	.	.	CASSESRQATNYNEQFF	TGCGCCAGCAGTGAGTCGCGACAGGCGACCAACTACAATGAGCAGTTCTTC
TRBV7-2	TRBJ2-3	TRBD1	.	CASSFSGQDTDTQYF	TGTGCCAGCAGCTTCTCGGGACAGGACACAGATACGCAGTATTTT
TRBV19	TRBJ2-2	TRBD2	.	CASSIGTSGNPGELFF	TGTGCCAGTAGTATAGGTACTAGCGGGAACCCCGGGGAGCTGTTTTTT
TRBV10-3	TRBJ2-7	TRBD2	.	CAISESMGPPRTSGPSYEQYF	TGTGCCATCAGTGAGTCGATGGGGCCACCGAGGACTAGCGGGCCCTCCTACGAGCAGTACTTC
TRBV28	TRBJ1-1	TRBD1	.	CASSLTGRETEAFF	TGTGCCAGCAGTTTGACAGGGAGAGAGACTGAAGCTTTCTTT
TRBV4-2	TRBJ1-4	TRBD1	.	CASSQDGTENEKLFF	TGTGCCAGCAGCCAAGATGGGACAGAGAATGAAAAACTGTTTTTT
TRBV19	TRBJ2-5	.	once	CASSMGQGLKETQYF	TGTGCCAGTAGTATGGGGCAGGGGCTGAAAGAGACCCAGTACTTC
TRBV28	TRBJ2-3	.	.	CASSSTYTQYF	TGTGCCAGCAGTTCAACCTATACGCAGTATTTT
TRBV20-1	TRBJ2-1	.	.	CSASSGVSYNEQFF	TGCAGTGCTAGTTCGGGAGTGTCCTACAATGAGCAGTTCTTC
TRBV28	TRBJ1-5	.	.	CASKFGGVDQPQHF	TGTGCCAGCAAATTCGGGGGGGTAGATCAGCCCCAGCATTTT
TRBV6-5	TRBJ2-1	.	.	CASIFEGSSYNEQFF	TGTGCCAGCATTTTCGAGGGGAGCTCCTACAATGAGCAGTTCTTC
TRBV5-5	TRBJ1-6	TRBD1	.	CASSFVGTGVSYNSPLHF	TGTGCCAGCAGCTTCGTTGGTACAGGGGTCTCCTATAATTCACCCCTCCACTTT
TRBV18	TRBJ2-7	TRBD1	.	CASSTGQGREQYF	TGTGCCAGCTCCACCGGACAGGGGAGAGAGCAGTACTTC
TRBV19	TRBJ2-1	TRBD2	.	CASSMGLADNEQFF	TGTGCCAGTAGTATGGGACTAGCGGACAATGAGCAGTTCTTC
TRBV28	TRBJ2-3	.	.	CASSIPGGVGADTQYF	TGTGCCAGCAGTATACCCGGCGGGGTTGGCGCAGATACGCAGTATTTT
TRBV6-1	TRBJ2-7	.	.	CASSESSPAHEQYF	TGTGCCAGCAGTGAAAGCTCTCCAGCCCACGAGCAGTACTTC
TRBV3-1/TRBV3-2	TRBJ2-3	.	.	CASSQTSAGADTQYF	TGTGCCAGCAGCCAAACTAGTGCGGGGGCGGATACGCAGTATTTT
TRBV2	TRBJ2-2	TRBD2	few	CASSEARGTGELFF	TGTGCCAGCAGTGAAGCGCGGGGGACCGGGGAGCTGTTTTTT